This T cell receptor beta chain originates from a study of cytomegalovirus exposure and HLA in healthy donors. 13 Jbeta primers and 60 Vbeta primers were used for the PCR. The data were produced by immunoSEQ multiplex PCR, yet TCRdb's version contains in-frame clones alone and is incomplete. The sample yields just over 150,000 clones, 82% seen once. With 6 bases removed from V and 1 base from J, the gap between germline ends came to 13 bases. CDR3 length equals 16 residues. CDR1 and CDR2 from the germline V gene are MNHEY and SMNVEV (reference sequence). In its sample, this clone was seen a few times. As yet, its antigen is unknown. Study-wide results and caveats: Rates of TCR association differed by HLA locus in a later analysis, with DRB1 highest and HLA-C lowest. Roughly uniform depth of sequencing across donors was assumed in presence/absence analyses.

The TCR comes from a woman aged 45-59 years in good health and CMV-seropositive. The chain is built from TRBV27 and TRBJ2-6; tentative D call: TRBD2 (5 bases). Sequencing input: PBMCs. CDR3 coding DNA: TGTGCCAGCAGCCTCCGAGCGGTTTCTGGGGCCAACGTCCTGACTTTC. This translates into CASSLRAVSGANVLTF.